This TCR beta chain was sequenced for a study of T-cell memory formation after mild COVID-19. V was shortened by 6 bases and J by 7 bases, with 16 bases between the two germline ends. Per germline, CDR1 SGHTA and CDR2 FQGNSA. The CDR3 is made up of 14 amino acids. Findings and limits, study-wide: Pre-infection memory contained some responding clones, which suggested that cross-reactive memory had joined. Later expanders leaned CD4+, whereas day 15 to 85 contracting clones were balanced CD4/CD8. Mostly located in CM and EM were contracting CD4+ clones, with contracting CD8+ clones located in EMRA.

A 5'RACE reaction primed in the constant segment made cDNA libraries of TCR alpha and TCR beta, and these carried sample barcodes and UMIs. From the 5' RACE reads, TCRdb called clonotypes with MiXCR, one entry per CDR3 protein. Of hundreds of thousands of distinct CDR3 sequences listed, 15% are singletons. A remark on this clonotype: Antigen unknown.

Sample: PBMCs or a T cell subset sorted from them (not recorded which). This chain joins TRBV7-2 and TRBJ1-5; D is perhaps TRBD1 (6 bases). The TCR originated in an adult woman who had mild COVID-19 (a few samples of this study predate the infection). Cell type and time point are not known. Written as DNA, the CDR3 is TGTGCCAGCAGGCCACAGGGTGAGGGACAGCCCCAGCATTTT. Encoded protein: CASRPQGEGQPQHF.